The clone carrying this TCR beta chain was seen only once. The antigen is undetermined. The germline gives CDR1 SGHTA, CDR2 FQGTGA. This CDR3 is built from 14 residues. The V and J ends lost 3 bases and 6 bases respectively, with 11 bases between them. The entry originates in a study of vaccination effects on CD4 cells after COVID-19. Overall study: Sequencing was preceded by expansion of antigen-specific CD4+ T cells with viral peptide pools in the ViraFEST assay.

Scientists isolated CD4+ T cells after a roughly ten-day culture period ended. The healthy vaccine recipients, who had no prior SARS-CoV-2 infection, showed negative nucleocapsid antibodies. The data were produced by immunoSEQ multiplex PCR, yet TCRdb's version contains in-frame clones alone and is incomplete. The repertoire includes about 48,000 clones, approximately 70% of them detected once, and approximately 5% sits in the top ten. The chain recombines TRBV7-3 with TRBJ2-2; D is possibly TRBD1 (6 bases). This material consisted of CD4+ T cells from PBMCs cultured without peptide, taken before COVID-19 vaccination. The TCR originated in a human donor who received a COVID-19 vaccine. CDR3 amino acids: CASSLNPGAGELFF. CDR3 nucleotide sequence: TGTGCCAGCAGCTTGAATCCAGGGGCCGGGGAGCTGTTTTTT. Full variable domain (outside the CDR3, taken from reference TRBV7-3 and TRBJ2-2): GAGVSQTPSNKVTEKGKYVELRCDPISGHTALYWYRQSLGQGPEFLIYFQGTGAADDSGLPNDRFFAVRPEGSVSTLKIQRTERGDSAVYLCASSLNPGAGELFFGEGSRLTVL.